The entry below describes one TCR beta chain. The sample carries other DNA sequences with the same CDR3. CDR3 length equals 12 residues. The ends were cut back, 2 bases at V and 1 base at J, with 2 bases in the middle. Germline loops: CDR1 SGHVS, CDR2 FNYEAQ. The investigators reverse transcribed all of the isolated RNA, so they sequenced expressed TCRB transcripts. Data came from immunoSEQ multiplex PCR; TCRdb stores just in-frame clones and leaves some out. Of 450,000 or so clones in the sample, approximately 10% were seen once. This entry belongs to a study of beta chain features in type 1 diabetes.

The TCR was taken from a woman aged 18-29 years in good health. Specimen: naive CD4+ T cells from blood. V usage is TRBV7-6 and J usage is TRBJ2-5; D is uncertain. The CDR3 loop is CASSLIQETQYF. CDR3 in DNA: TGTGCCAGCAGCTTAATCCAAGAGACCCAGTACTTC. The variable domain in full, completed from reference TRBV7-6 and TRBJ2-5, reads GAGVSQSPRYKVTKRGQDVALRCDPISGHVSLYWYRQALGQGPEFLTYFNYEAQQDKSGLPNDRFSAERPEGSISTLTIQRTEQRDSAMYRCASSLIQETQYFGPGTRLLVL.